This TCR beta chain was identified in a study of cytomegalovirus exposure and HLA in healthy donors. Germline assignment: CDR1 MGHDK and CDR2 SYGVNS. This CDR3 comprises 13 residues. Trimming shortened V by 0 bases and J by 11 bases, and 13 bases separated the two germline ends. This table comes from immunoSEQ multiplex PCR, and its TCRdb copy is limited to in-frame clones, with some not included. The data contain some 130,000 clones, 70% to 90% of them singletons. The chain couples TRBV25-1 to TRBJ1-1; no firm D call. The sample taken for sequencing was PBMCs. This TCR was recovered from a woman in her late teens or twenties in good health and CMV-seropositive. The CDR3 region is CASSEYRSAGAFF. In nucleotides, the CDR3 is TGTGCCAGCAGTGAATATAGGAGTGCCGGGGCTTTCTTT.